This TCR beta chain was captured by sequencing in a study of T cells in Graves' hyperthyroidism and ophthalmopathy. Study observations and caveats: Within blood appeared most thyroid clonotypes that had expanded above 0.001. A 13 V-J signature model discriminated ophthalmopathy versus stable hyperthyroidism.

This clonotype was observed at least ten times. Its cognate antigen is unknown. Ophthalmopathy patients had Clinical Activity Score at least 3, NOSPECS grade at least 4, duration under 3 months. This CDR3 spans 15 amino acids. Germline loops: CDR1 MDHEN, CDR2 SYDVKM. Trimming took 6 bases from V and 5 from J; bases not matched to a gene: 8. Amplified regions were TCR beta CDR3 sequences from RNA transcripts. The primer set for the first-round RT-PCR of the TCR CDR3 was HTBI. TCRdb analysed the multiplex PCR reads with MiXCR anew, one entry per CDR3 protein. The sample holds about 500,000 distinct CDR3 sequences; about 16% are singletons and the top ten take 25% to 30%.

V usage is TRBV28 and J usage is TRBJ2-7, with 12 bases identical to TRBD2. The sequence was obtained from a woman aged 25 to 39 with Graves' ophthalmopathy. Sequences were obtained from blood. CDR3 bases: TGTGCCAGCAGGCCGACTAGCGGGAGCGCCCACGAGCAGTACTTC. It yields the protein CASRPTSGSAHEQYF.